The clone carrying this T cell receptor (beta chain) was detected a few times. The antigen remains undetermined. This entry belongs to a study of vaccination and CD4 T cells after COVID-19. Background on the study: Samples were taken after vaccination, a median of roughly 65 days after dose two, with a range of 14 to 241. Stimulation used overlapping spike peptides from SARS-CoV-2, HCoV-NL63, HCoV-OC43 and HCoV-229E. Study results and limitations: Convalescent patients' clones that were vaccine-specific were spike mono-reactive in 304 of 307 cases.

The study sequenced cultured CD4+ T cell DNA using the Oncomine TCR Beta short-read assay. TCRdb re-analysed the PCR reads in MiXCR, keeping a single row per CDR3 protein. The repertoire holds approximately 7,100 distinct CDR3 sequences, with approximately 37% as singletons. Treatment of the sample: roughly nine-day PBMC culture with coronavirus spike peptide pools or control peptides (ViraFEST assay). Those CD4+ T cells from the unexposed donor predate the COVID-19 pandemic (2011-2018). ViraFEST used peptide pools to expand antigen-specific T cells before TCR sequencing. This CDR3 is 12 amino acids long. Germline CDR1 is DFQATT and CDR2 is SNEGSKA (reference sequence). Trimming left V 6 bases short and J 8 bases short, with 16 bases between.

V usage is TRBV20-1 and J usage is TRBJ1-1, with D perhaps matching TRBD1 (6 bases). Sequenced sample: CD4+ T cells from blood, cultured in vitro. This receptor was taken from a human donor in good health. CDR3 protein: CSAQGRLFEAFF. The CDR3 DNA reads TGCAGTGCACAGGGACGACTATTCGAAGCTTTCTTT.